The clone carrying this TCR beta chain was seen ten or more times. This sample stems from a study of regulatory T cells in long-lasting Graves disease. Study as a whole: Graves' patients (newly diagnosed) had been on antithyroid drugs under 3 months.

Through Arm-PCR of CDR3 regions and iRepertoire HTBI primers, TCR beta libraries were built. Each CDR3 protein gets one entry after TCRdb re-called the multiplex PCR reads with MiXCR. This sample has fewer than 550,000 distinct CDR3 sequences, with 15% to 20% found just once. Time point here: newly diagnosed GD, antithyroid drugs for less than 3 months. RNA isolated from PBMCs was used to make the TCR library. The V gene lost 3 bases and the J gene lost 1 base, with 9 bases spanning the gap. This CDR3 is 14 amino acids long. The data also belong to a second study, concerning T cells in Graves' hyperthyroidism and ophthalmopathy.

Sample: peripheral blood mononuclear cells (PBMCs), taken at new diagnosis, from a patient treated with antithyroid drugs. The chain joins TRBV12-3 or TRBV12-4 to TRBJ1-1; D call uncertain. This clonotype originated in a woman aged 35-60 years with Graves disease. This chain's CDR3 is CASSLRAGNTEAFF. The CDR3 region has the DNA TGTGCCAGCAGTTTGAGGGCTGGGAACACTGAAGCTTTCTTT.